Sequencing of this T cell receptor (beta chain) was carried out in a study of cytomegalovirus exposure and HLA in healthy donors. Study results and limitations: It was reported that the classifier diagnosed cytomegalovirus status with high specificity and sensitivity in both the original and validation cohorts. The study recorded 160 or so TCR beta chains that were cytomegalovirus-associated. Most of the TCR beta V segments (in an earlier analysis) were productive either about 87% or about 30% of the time.

Nominally healthy donors provided the samples, though records likely missed some immune exposures. With respect to this clone: Its matching antigen is unknown.

PCR was performed using 60 Vbeta and 13 Jbeta primers. Profiled with immunoSEQ multiplex PCR; TCRdb holds only in-frame clones, not every one. Here the sample spans about 92,000 clones, about two thirds being singletons. Germline-derived CDR1 and CDR2 are SGHTS and YDEGEE. The CDR3 has 15 amino acids. After removal of 2 bases from V and 7 bases from J, the junction contained 7 bases not matched to a gene. The chain links TRBV5-8 to TRBJ2-2; 8 bases line up with TRBD2. Material for sequencing was PBMCs. This clonotype originated in a man over 45 in good health and CMV-seronegative. The CDR3 DNA sequence: TGTGCCAGCAGCTTCCCCGGACTAGCAGGCGGGGAGCTGTTTTTT. Amino acid sequence: CASSFPGLAGGELFF.